This T cell receptor (beta chain) was observed in a study of response to subunit inactivated influenza vaccine. V trimming: 7 bases; J trimming: 12 bases; junction bases outside the gene matches: 9. The CDR3 is made up of 13 amino acids. Germline V CDR1 and CDR2: MNHEY, SMNVEV (reference sequence). TCRdb redid the calling of the RT-PCR reads with MiXCR, one entry per CDR3 protein. The repertoire holds roughly 700,000 distinct CDR3 sequences, with roughly 13% as singletons. Overall study results and limits: With each seasonal influenza vaccination, the authors suggested, few new T cells are recruited.

This clonotype was found many times. Its antigen is unknown. Here the sequenced sample was PBMCs from blood, taken 14 to 15 days before vaccination. The TCR was taken from a man aged 45 to 65 who received an inactivated influenza vaccine. The rearrangement links TRBV27 to TRBJ2-1; the match to TRBD1 covers 10 bases. The CDR3 region is CASNPGQGRTQFF. As DNA, the CDR3 is TGTGCCAGCAATCCGGGACAGGGGCGAACGCAGTTCTTC.